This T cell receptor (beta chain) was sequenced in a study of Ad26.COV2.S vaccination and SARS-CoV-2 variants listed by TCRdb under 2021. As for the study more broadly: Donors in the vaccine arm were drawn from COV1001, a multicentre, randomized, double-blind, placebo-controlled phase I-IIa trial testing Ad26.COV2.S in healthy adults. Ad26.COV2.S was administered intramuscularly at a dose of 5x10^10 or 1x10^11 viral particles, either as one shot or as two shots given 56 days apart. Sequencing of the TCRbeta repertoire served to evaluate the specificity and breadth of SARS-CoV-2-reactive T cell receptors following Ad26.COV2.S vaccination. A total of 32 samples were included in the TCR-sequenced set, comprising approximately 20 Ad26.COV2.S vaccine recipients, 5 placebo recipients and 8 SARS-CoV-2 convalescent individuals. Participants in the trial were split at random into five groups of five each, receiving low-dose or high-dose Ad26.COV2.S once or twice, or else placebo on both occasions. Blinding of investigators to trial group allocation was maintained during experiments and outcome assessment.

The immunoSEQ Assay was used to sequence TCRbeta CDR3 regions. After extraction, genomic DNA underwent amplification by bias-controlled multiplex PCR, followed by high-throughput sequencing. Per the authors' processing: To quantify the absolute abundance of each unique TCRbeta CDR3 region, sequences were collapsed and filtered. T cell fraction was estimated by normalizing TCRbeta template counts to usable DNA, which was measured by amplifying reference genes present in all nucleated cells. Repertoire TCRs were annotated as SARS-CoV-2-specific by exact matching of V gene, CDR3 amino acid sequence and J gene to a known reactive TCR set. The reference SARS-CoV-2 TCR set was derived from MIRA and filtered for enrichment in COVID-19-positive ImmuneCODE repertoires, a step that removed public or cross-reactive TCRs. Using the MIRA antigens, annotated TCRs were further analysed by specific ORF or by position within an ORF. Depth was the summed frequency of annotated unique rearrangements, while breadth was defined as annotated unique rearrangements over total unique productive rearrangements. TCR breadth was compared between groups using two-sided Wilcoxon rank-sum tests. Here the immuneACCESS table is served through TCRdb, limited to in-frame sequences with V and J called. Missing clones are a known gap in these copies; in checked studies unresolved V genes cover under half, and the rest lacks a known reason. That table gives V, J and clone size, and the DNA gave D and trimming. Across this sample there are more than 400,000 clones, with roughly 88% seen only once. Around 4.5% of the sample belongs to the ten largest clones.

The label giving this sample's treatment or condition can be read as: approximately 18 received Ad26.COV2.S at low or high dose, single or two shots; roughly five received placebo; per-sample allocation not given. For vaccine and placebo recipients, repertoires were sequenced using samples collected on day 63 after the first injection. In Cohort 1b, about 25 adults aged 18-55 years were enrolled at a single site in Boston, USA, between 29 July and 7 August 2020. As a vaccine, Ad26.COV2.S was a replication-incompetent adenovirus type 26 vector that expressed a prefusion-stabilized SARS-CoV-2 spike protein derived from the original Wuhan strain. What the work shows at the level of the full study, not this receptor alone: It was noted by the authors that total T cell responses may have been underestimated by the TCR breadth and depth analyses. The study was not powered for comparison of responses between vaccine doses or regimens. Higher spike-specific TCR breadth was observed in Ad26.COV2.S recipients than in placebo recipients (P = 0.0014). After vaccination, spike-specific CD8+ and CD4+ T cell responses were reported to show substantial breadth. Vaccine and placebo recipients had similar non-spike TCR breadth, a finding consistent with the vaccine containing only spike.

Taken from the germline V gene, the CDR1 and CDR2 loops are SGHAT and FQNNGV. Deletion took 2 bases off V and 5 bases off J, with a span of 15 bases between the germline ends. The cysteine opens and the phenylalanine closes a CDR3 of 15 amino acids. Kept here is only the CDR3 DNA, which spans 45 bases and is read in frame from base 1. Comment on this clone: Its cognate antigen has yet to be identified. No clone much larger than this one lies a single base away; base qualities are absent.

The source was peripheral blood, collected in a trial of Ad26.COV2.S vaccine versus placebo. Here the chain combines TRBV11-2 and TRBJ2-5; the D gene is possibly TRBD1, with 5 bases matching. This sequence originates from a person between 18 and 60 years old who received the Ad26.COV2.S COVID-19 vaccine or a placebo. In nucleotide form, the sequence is TGTGCCAGCAGCTTACAGGGTTTTGGGTGGGAGACCCAGTACTTC. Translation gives CASSLQGFGWETQYF.